Shown below are 13 T cell receptor beta chains from a single sample sequenced in a study of patients and donors after allogeneic stem cell transplantation (TCRdb year 2020). The library was built by means of RT-PCR. Data came from a NextSeq 550. Using fastp at Q25 and MiXCR, TCRdb reprocessed the public reads and kept productive beta chains. Each CDR3 protein gets just one entry, which takes the most common genes and DNA from the rows behind it. The sample yields 150,000 to 200,000 distinct CDR3 sequences; more than 20% were counted once. The ten largest clones capture 25% to 30% of the sample. The sequencing sample was made of blood, either unsorted or a sorted T cell fraction (not recorded which). These receptors were obtained from a human donor who was either an allogeneic HSCT recipient or a stem cell or donor lymphocyte infusion donor (not recorded which). It is not recorded whose cells these are; they may come from a transplant donor.

The chain joins TRBV10-3 to TRBJ1-2; D not resolved. V lost 8 bases to trimming and J lost 3 bases, with 10 bases between them. CDR1 and CDR2 from the germline V gene are ENHRY and SYGVKD. CDR3 length equals 12 residues. CDR3 sequence reads: CAIDSSDYGYTF. For the CDR3, the DNA is TGTGCCATCGACTCTTCGGACTATGGCTACACCTTC.

This clonotype showed up just a few times. The gene calls are TRBV5-1 and TRBJ2-1; unclear D gene. Germline values: CDR1 SGHRS, CDR2 YFSETQ. CDR3 length: 11 amino acids. V dropped 3 bases and J dropped 7 bases, with 5 bases sitting between them. The CDR3: CASSSQNEQFF. CDR3 sequence (DNA): TGCGCCAGCAGCTCTCAGAATGAGCAGTTCTTC.

CDR3 residues: CASSLGDREIDSPLHF. CDR3 DNA sequence: TGCGCCAGCAGCTTGGGGGACAGGGAGATTGATTCACCCCTCCACTTT. J is TRBJ1-6 and V is TRBV5-1; TRBD1 matches at 9 bases. Germline-derived CDR1 and CDR2 are SGHRS and YFSETQ. The CDR3 runs to 16 residues. After removal of 0 bases from V and 8 bases from J, the junction contained 6 bases not matched to a gene.

The chain links TRBV12-3 or TRBV12-4 to TRBJ1-1, with D tentatively TRBD1 (5 bases). Trimming stripped 6 bases from V and 0 bases from J, with 20 bases between. This CDR3 contains 17 residues. CDR3 protein: CASRVKLVRGMNTEAFF. Here the CDR3 DNA reads TGTGCCAGCAGAGTTAAATTGGTAAGGGGCATGAACACTGAAGCTTTCTTT.

This clonotype was observed a few times. The rearrangement joins TRBV12-3 or TRBV12-4 to TRBJ2-2, with D perhaps matching TRBD1 (6 bases). This CDR3 is 12 amino acids long. The V end lost 6 bases, the J end lost 8 bases, and 10 bases lay between the germline ends. In DNA, the CDR3 is TGTGCCAGCAGCAACAGGGCTGGGGAGCTGTTTTTT. It yields the protein CASSNRAGELFF.

The genes are TRBV18 and TRBJ2-1, with no clear D. In germline, CDR1 is KGHSH, CDR2 LQKENI. V shed 4 bases and J shed 7 bases, with 11 bases lying between them. The CDR3 is 13 residues long. The CDR3 DNA reads TGTGCCAGCTCACAATCCGGTTTGAATGAGCAGTTCTTC. It translates to CASSQSGLNEQFF.

This rearrangement joins TRBV5-6 to TRBJ2-7; D is perhaps TRBD1 or TRBD2 (5 bases each). V was trimmed by 1 base and J by 3 bases, leaving 8 bases between them. Germline CDR1 SGHDT, CDR2 YYEEEE. CDR3 size: 13 residues. The CDR3 reads CASSLLGDYEQYF. The CDR3, as DNA: TGTGCCAGCAGCTTGTTGGGGGACTACGAGCAGTACTTC.

The chain employs TRBV2 and TRBJ1-5; D perhaps matches TRBD1 (6 bases). The CDR3 spans 13 residues. Trimming removed 8 bases from V and 8 bases from J, with 16 bases in between. CDR1 is SNHLY, CDR2 FYNNEI, per germline. In DNA form, the CDR3 reads TGTGCCAGCGGGGGCGACAGAGAAAAGCCCCAGCATTTT. It encodes CASGGDREKPQHF.

V gene TRBV7-9 combines with J gene TRBJ2-1; TRBD2 aligns across 10 bases. From germline, CDR1 is SEHNR and CDR2 FQNEAQ (reference sequence). The trim removed 1 base at V and 6 bases at J, leaving 6 bases unmatched. The CDR3 runs 16 residues. CDR3 in amino acids: CASSLVGSSGSNEQFF. In nucleotides, the CDR3 is TGTGCCAGCAGCTTAGTGGGATCTAGCGGGAGCAATGAGCAGTTCTTC. The full variable domain, rest sourced from reference TRBV7-9 and TRBJ2-1, is DTGVSQNPRHKITKRGQNVTFRCDPISEHNRLYWYRQTLGQGPEFLTYFQNEAQLEKSRLLSDRFSAERPKGSFSTLEIQRTEQGDSAMYLCASSLVGSSGSNEQFFGPGTRLTVL.

The chain couples TRBV5-1 to TRBJ2-3; D is unclear. CDR1 and CDR2 (germline): SGHRS, YFSETQ. This CDR3 comprises 14 residues. The V and J ends lost 2 bases and 2 bases respectively, with 9 bases between them. In DNA, the CDR3 is TGCGCCAGCAGCTTACATCCAGACACAGATACGCAGTATTTT. It encodes CASSLHPDTDTQYF. The entire variable domain, with the rest obtained from reference TRBV5-1 and TRBJ2-3, is as follows: KAGVTQTPRYLIKTRGQQVTLSCSPISGHRSVSWYQQTPGQGLQFLFEYFSETQRNKGNFPGRFSGRQFSNSRSEMNVSTLELGDSALYLCASSLHPDTDTQYFGPGTRLTVL.

V usage is TRBV29-1 and J usage is TRBJ2-5, with D maybe TRBD2 (6 bases). The ends were cut back, 6 bases at V and 1 base at J, with 6 bases in the middle. CDR1 is SQVTM and CDR2 is ANQGSEA in the germline V gene. The CDR3 contains 11 residues. The CDR3: CSVTSQETQYF. DNA of the CDR3: TGCAGCGTGACTAGCCAAGAGACCCAGTACTTC.

This clonotype has a handful of counts. The chain recombines TRBV13 with TRBJ1-5; no clear D gene. V was cut by 2 bases and J by 0 bases, with 8 bases left in between. CDR3 length equals 15 residues. Germline-derived CDR1 and CDR2 are PRHDT and FYEKMQ (reference sequence). The CDR3: CASSLTADSNQPQHF. The CDR3 region has the DNA TGTGCCAGCAGCTTAACCGCGGATAGCAATCAGCCCCAGCATTTT. The full variable domain, with the rest looked up from reference TRBV13 and TRBJ1-5, is AAGVIQSPRHLIKEKRETATLKCYPIPRHDTVYWYQQGPGQDPQFLISFYEKMQSDKGSIPDRFSAQQFSDYHSELNMSSLELGDSALYFCASSLTADSNQPQHFGDGTRLSIL.

This clonotype was seen many times. This chain connects TRBV20-1 to TRBJ1-6; D gene unclear. CDR1 is DFQATT, CDR2 SNEGSKA, per germline (reference sequence). Trimming stripped 5 bases from V and 3 bases from J, with 8 bases between. The CDR3 is 13 amino acids. The DNA for the CDR3 is TGCAGTGCTGGGGAAGACTATAATTCACCCCTCCACTTT. It codes for CSAGEDYNSPLHF.